Sequencing of this T cell receptor beta chain was carried out in a study of OX40 agonist ivuxolimab in advanced cancers. General observations from the study: Some patients without response likewise showed low normalized clonal expansion. Antigens targeted by the expanded peripheral T cells were not determined.

Concerning this clone: Its specificity is not known.

Sequencing was performed with immunoSEQ multiplex PCR; in TCRdb, only in-frame clones are kept and a portion is missing. Of some 76,000 clones listed, roughly 93% are singletons. The sample here was CD4+ or CD8+ T cells sorted from blood, taken in a trial of the OX40 agonist ivuxolimab. The sequence came from an adult with an advanced solid tumor such as melanoma, head and neck, liver or kidney cancer.

The CDR3 sequence is CASSRGGIQYF. CDR3 coding DNA: TGTGCCAGCAGCCGGGGGGGCATTCAGTACTTC. The chain uses TRBV5-4 and TRBJ2-4; 8 nucleotides line up with TRBD2. The CDR3 is 11 amino acids. Germline loops: CDR1 SGHNT, CDR2 YYREEE (reference sequence). V trimming: 4 bases; J trimming: 9 bases; junction bases outside the gene matches: 0.